Below are 30 T cell receptor beta chains sequenced from a single sample in a study of T cells in localized non-small cell lung cancer. Assay used: immunoSEQ multiplex PCR; TCRdb lists only in-frame clones, some missing. Of roughly 28,000 clones listed, 80% to 85% are singletons. Here the sequenced sample was peripheral blood, taken before any cancer treatment. Receptors originate from a woman aged 35-75 years with stage I lung adenocarcinoma.

V is TRBV9 and J is TRBJ2-1; 11 bases are a match to TRBD2. Looked up from germline, CDR1 is SGDLS and CDR2 is YYNGEE. The CDR3 spans 15 residues. Trimming removed 5 bases from V and 8 bases from J; junction bases left unmatched: 9. CDR3: CASSATSGGRDEQFF. CDR3 in DNA: TGTGCCAGCAGTGCAACTAGCGGGGGTAGGGATGAGCAGTTCTTC. Filled out from reference TRBV9 and TRBJ2-1, the complete variable domain reads DSGVTQTPKHLITATGQRVTLRCSPRSGDLSVYWYQQSLDQGLQFLIQYYNGEERAKGNILERFSAQQFPDLHSELNLSSLELGDSALYFCASSATSGGRDEQFFGPGTRLTVL.

This clone occurred a few times. The chain uses TRBV6-6 and TRBJ1-1; 9 positions match TRBD1. Germline loops: CDR1 MNHNY, CDR2 SVGAGI (reference sequence). This CDR3 has 16 amino acids. V lost 8 bases and J lost 4; bases outside the gene matches: 14. DNA for the CDR3: TGTGCCAGCGCCGGGACAGGGTCTGTTCGGGGCACTGAAGCTTTCTTT. This translates into CASAGTGSVRGTEAFF.

The chain recombines TRBV28 with TRBJ1-2; D remains unclear. With 6 bases removed from V and 0 bases from J, the gap between germline ends came to 14 bases. The CDR3 covers 15 residues. Germline V gene sequence: CDR1 MDHEN, CDR2 SYDVKM. This CDR3 is CASRDFYSPNYGYTF. The DNA for the CDR3 is TGTGCCAGCAGAGATTTCTACTCCCCTAACTATGGCTACACCTTC.

This clone was detected a few times. The V call is TRBV5-1, the J call TRBJ1-6; 9 bases match TRBD1. The CDR3 covers 14 residues. Germline V gene data show CDR1 as SGHRS and CDR2 as YFSETQ. Trimming at V came to 4 bases and at J to 8 bases, leaving 4 bases not matched to a gene. The CDR3 sequence is CASSPGTGYSPLHF. The DNA for the CDR3 is TGCGCCAGCAGCCCCGGGACAGGGTATTCACCCCTCCACTTT. Variable domain in full (rest from reference TRBV5-1 and TRBJ1-6): KAGVTQTPRYLIKTRGQQVTLSCSPISGHRSVSWYQQTPGQGLQFLFEYFSETQRNKGNFPGRFSGRQFSNSRSEMNVSTLELGDSALYLCASSPGTGYSPLHFGNGTRLTVT.

The V and J genes are TRBV18 and TRBJ1-1, with TRBD1 identical over 9 bases. The CDR3 extends over 14 amino acids. V gave up 3 bases and J gave up 7 bases; unmatched junction bases: 6. From germline, CDR1 is KGHSH and CDR2 LQKENI. CDR3 sequence: CASSPTGGRGEAFF. CDR3 DNA: TGTGCCAGCTCACCTACAGGGGGCCGGGGTGAAGCTTTCTTT.

The V call is TRBV9, the J call TRBJ1-2; no firm D call. The CDR3 consists of 14 residues. Looked up from germline, CDR1 is SGDLS and CDR2 is YYNGEE. V shed 5 bases and J shed 2 bases, with 13 bases lying between them. For the CDR3, the DNA is TGTGCCAGCAGGGCTGTAGAGGGCAACTATGGCTACACCTTC. It is translated as CASRAVEGNYGYTF.

V gene TRBV11-2 combines with J gene TRBJ1-4, with 9 bases aligning to TRBD1. The CDR3 is made up of 15 amino acids. Per the germline V gene, CDR1 is SGHAT and CDR2 is FQNNGV. V lost 5 bases, J lost 7 bases, and 8 bases stayed unmatched. The CDR3: CASSPTGQGAEKLFF. DNA of the CDR3: TGTGCCAGCAGCCCTACGGGACAGGGTGCTGAAAAACTGTTTTTT.

This chain links TRBV20-1 with TRBJ1-1, with D possibly being TRBD1 (5 bases). The germline V and J ends were trimmed by 5 bases and 4 bases, with 8 bases remaining between them. Germline assignment: CDR1 DFQATT and CDR2 SNEGSKA (reference sequence). The CDR3 sequence is 11 residues long. CDR3 residues: CSASRATEAFF. Here the CDR3 DNA reads TGCAGTGCTTCCAGGGCCACTGAAGCTTTCTTT.

This chain uses TRBV5-6 with TRBJ2-3; D remains unclear. The V end was cut by 4 bases, the J end by 6 bases, with 18 bases between. Germline CDR1 SGHDT, CDR2 YYEEEE. This CDR3 contains 15 residues. DNA for the CDR3: TGTGCCAGCAGCCCCTCAGGATCGCCTTGGGATACGCAGTATTTT. Translated, it gives CASSPSGSPWDTQYF. The whole variable domain, remainder taken from reference TRBV5-6 and TRBJ2-3, is DAGVTQSPTHLIKTRGQQVTLRCSPKSGHDTVSWYQQALGQGPQFIFQYYEEEERQRGNFPDRFSGHQFPNYSSELNVNALLLGDSALYLCASSPSGSPWDTQYFGPGTRLTVL.

The gene calls are TRBV11-3 and TRBJ2-4, with D possibly matching TRBD1 (6 bases). Germline V gives CDR1 SGHNT, CDR2 YENEEA. V was shortened by 4 bases and J by 3 bases, with 13 bases between the two germline ends. The CDR3 covers 15 residues. CDR3 region: CASSSGQPYKNIQYF. CDR3 nucleotides: TGTGCCAGCAGCTCCGGACAGCCTTACAAAAACATTCAGTACTTC.

The V call is TRBV2, the J call TRBJ2-1; D possibly matches TRBD1 or TRBD2 (6 bases each). The length of the CDR3 is 15 residues. Between the trimmed V and J ends, which lost 1 base and 2 bases, there was a span of 9 bases. Germline CDR1 SNHLY, CDR2 FYNNEI. CDR3 protein: CASSEGGAPYNEQFF. In nucleotides, the CDR3 is TGTGCCAGCAGTGAAGGGGGGGCCCCCTACAATGAGCAGTTCTTC. Complete variable domain (other parts from reference TRBV2 and TRBJ2-1): EPEVTQTPSHQVTQMGQEVILRCVPISNHLYFYWYRQILGQKVEFLVSFYNNEISEKSEIFDDQFSVERPDGSNFTLKIRSTKLEDSAMYFCASSEGGAPYNEQFFGPGTRLTVL.

This chain connects TRBV10-1 to TRBJ1-4; D uncertain. Germline CDR1 WNHNN, CDR2 SYGVQD (reference sequence). The CDR3 runs 13 residues. V was clipped by 4 bases and J by 4 bases, with 7 bases between them. CDR3 region: CASSGTRNEKLFF. The CDR3 region has the DNA TGCGCCAGCAGTGGGACGCGTAATGAAAAACTGTTTTTT.

V gene TRBV5-1 combines with J gene TRBJ1-1; 7 bases are shared with TRBD1. CDR1 is SGHRS, CDR2 YFSETQ, per germline. CDR3 length equals 14 residues. Trimming removed 3 bases from V and 0 bases from J; junction bases left unmatched: 2. The CDR3 bases are TGCGCCAGCAGCTGGGACAGACTGAACACTGAAGCTTTCTTT. This encodes CASSWDRLNTEAFF.

The V and J genes are TRBV7-8 and TRBJ2-2, with TRBD2 matching over 7 bases. The CDR3 sequence is 16 residues long. Looked up from germline, CDR1 is SGHVS and CDR2 is FQNEAQ. J gave up 2 bases and V 11 bases, and 14 bases lay outside the gene matches. In nucleotides, the CDR3 is TGTGCCGCCCAAAATTCAGCGGGGTCAAACACCGGGGAGCTGTTTTTT. It encodes CAAQNSAGSNTGELFF.

The rearrangement links TRBV19 to TRBJ2-7; D gene ambiguous. Trimming removed 1 base at V and 1 base at J, with 5 bases between. Germline lookup yields CDR1 LNHDA and CDR2 SQIVND (reference sequence). This CDR3 is built from 13 residues. The CDR3 here is CASSIGASYEQYF. CDR3 sequence (DNA): TGTGCCAGTAGTATAGGAGCTTCCTACGAGCAGTACTTC.

The chain is built from TRBV12-5 and TRBJ2-7, with 8 nucleotides matching TRBD1. The CDR3 extends over 14 amino acids. J lost 3 bases, V lost 7 bases, and 8 bases had no gene match. CDR1 is LGHNT, CDR2 FRNRAP, per germline. CDR3 in DNA: TGTGCTAGTGCTTTCACCGACAGGGGCTACGAGCAGTACTTC. Translating it yields CASAFTDRGYEQYF. Drawing the rest from reference TRBV12-5 and TRBJ2-7, the complete variable domain is DARVTQTPRHKVTEMGQEVTMRCQPILGHNTVFWYRQTMMQGLELLAYFRNRAPLDDSGMPKDRFSAEMPDATLATLKIQPSEPRDSAVYFCASAFTDRGYEQYFGPGTRLTVT.

The V gene is TRBV11-2, the J gene TRBJ2-7, with 12 bases lining up with TRBD2. This CDR3 is built from 17 residues. The germline V gene has CDR1 SGHAT and CDR2 FQNNGV. The V gene end was trimmed by 2 bases and the J gene end by 2 bases; junction bases not matched to a gene: 7. CDR3 DNA: TGTGCCAGCAGCTTATTAACTAGCGGGGGGTTAACCTACGAGCAGTACTTC. It yields the protein CASSLLTSGGLTYEQYF.

The V and J genes are TRBV9 and TRBJ1-6; possible D gene TRBD1, 5 bases. V was trimmed by 2 bases and J by 7 bases, leaving 10 bases between them. Germline V CDR1 and CDR2: SGDLS, YYNGEE. The CDR3 has 14 residues. The CDR3 loop reads CASSVSGDNSPLHF. The DNA for the CDR3 is TGTGCCAGCAGCGTCTCGGGGGACAATTCACCCCTCCACTTT.

The J gene is TRBJ2-7, the V gene TRBV29-1; D is uncertain. This CDR3 contains 12 residues. V gave up 4 bases and J gave up 0 bases, with 7 bases separating them. Germline loops: CDR1 SQVTM, CDR2 ANQGSEA. CDR3 sequence: CSVGPSSYEQYF. CDR3 coding DNA: TGCAGCGTTGGGCCGAGCTCCTACGAGCAGTACTTC.

This clone was seen a handful of times. The chain joins TRBV11-2 to TRBJ2-3; TRBD2 agrees at 7 bases. CDR1 and CDR2 from the germline V gene are SGHAT and FQNNGV. V gave up 5 bases and J gave up 3 bases; unmatched junction bases: 5. There are 14 residues in the CDR3. The DNA of the CDR3 is TGTGCCAGCAGCCCCGGACTAGTAACAGATACGCAGTATTTT. It specifies CASSPGLVTDTQYF.

This clone has just a few counts. The chain has TRBV7-2 and TRBJ2-3; D possibly corresponds to TRBD2 (6 bases). Germline V gene lookup returns CDR1 SGHTA and CDR2 FQGNSA. The CDR3 sequence is 17 residues long. V was trimmed by 2 bases and J by 5 bases, leaving 20 bases between them. The CDR3 protein is CASSLLHPVSGLDTQYF. CDR3 coding DNA: TGTGCCAGCAGCTTACTCCATCCCGTTAGCGGCTTAGATACGCAGTATTTT.

V is TRBV18 and J is TRBJ1-5, with TRBD1 matching 7 bases. This CDR3 spans 14 amino acids. The germline V gene encodes CDR1 KGHSH and CDR2 LQKENI. The V gene end was trimmed by 4 bases and the J gene end by 5 bases; junction bases not matched to a gene: 5. The CDR3 sequence is CASSLADRHQPQHF. The DNA of the CDR3 is TGTGCCAGCTCACTAGCGGACAGGCATCAGCCCCAGCATTTT.

This clone was seen a single time. The genes are TRBV29-1 and TRBJ2-5; 10 nucleotides agree with TRBD1. Trimming removed 6 bases from V and 2 bases from J; junction bases left unmatched: 6. Germline V gene sequence: CDR1 SQVTM, CDR2 ANQGSEA. The CDR3 totals 14 residues. Here the CDR3 reads CSVARTGGQETQYF. The DNA for the CDR3 is TGCAGCGTGGCCAGGACAGGGGGACAAGAGACCCAGTACTTC.

The chain couples TRBV4-3 to TRBJ2-3; the D gene is possibly TRBD2 (6 bases). CDR3 length equals 17 residues. Trimming stripped 4 bases from V and 0 bases from J, with 17 bases between. CDR1 is LGHNA, CDR2 YSLEER, per germline. The CDR3 spells CASSPLAGTPSTDTQYF. Here the CDR3 DNA reads TGCGCCAGCAGCCCGCTAGCAGGGACTCCTAGCACAGATACGCAGTATTTT.

V and J are TRBV7-8 and TRBJ2-5; TRBD1 matches at 11 bases. The J segment lost 1 base and the V segment lost 1 base, leaving 5 bases of the junction unmatched. This CDR3 contains 17 residues. The germline CDR1 and CDR2 sequences are SGHVS and FQNEAQ. Here the CDR3 DNA reads TGTGCCAGCAGCTTAGTGTTGGGGACAGGGGGCCAAGAGACCCAGTACTTC. This sequence encodes CASSLVLGTGGQETQYF. Full variable domain (outside the CDR3, taken from reference TRBV7-8 and TRBJ2-5): GAGVSQSPRYKVAKRGQDVALRCDPISGHVSLFWYQQALGQGPEFLTYFQNEAQLDKSGLPSDRFFAERPEGSVSTLKIQRTQQEDSAVYLCASSLVLGTGGQETQYFGPGTRLLVL.

The genes are TRBV6-5 and TRBJ1-1, with D possibly matching TRBD1 (5 bases). V was trimmed by 6 bases and J by 0 bases, leaving 8 bases between them. This CDR3 has 13 residues. Germline loops: CDR1 MNHEY, CDR2 SVGAGI. DNA of the CDR3: TGTGCCAGCAGGGACAATATGAACACTGAAGCTTTCTTT. As protein: CASRDNMNTEAFF.

The chain recombines TRBV19 with TRBJ2-5, with unresolved D. The germline V and J ends were trimmed by 7 bases and 2 bases, with 11 bases remaining between them. Looked up from germline, CDR1 is LNHDA and CDR2 is SQIVND (reference sequence). The CDR3 covers 13 residues. Here the CDR3 DNA reads TGTGCCAGTAACCGCCGATTACAAGAGACCCAGTACTTC. Amino acid sequence: CASNRRLQETQYF.

The gene calls are TRBV11-2 and TRBJ2-6; D gene unclear. This CDR3 is built from 15 residues. The V and J ends lost 3 bases and 4 bases respectively, with 10 bases between them. Germline lookup yields CDR1 SGHAT and CDR2 FQNNGV. The CDR3 loop is CASSFSPGGANVLTF. The CDR3 coding sequence is TGTGCCAGCAGCTTCTCTCCCGGGGGGGCCAACGTCCTGACTTTC.

The chain is built from TRBV25-1 and TRBJ1-1, with TRBD1 matching 11 bases. The CDR3 has 14 amino acids. The germline V gene encodes CDR1 MGHDK and CDR2 SYGVNS. Germline trimming cut 5 bases from V and 7 bases from J; bases unmatched to any gene: 6. CDR3 amino acids: CASSRTGGFFEAFF. The CDR3 DNA follows: TGTGCCAGCAGTCGGACAGGGGGCTTCTTTGAAGCTTTCTTT.

The chain carries TRBV18 and TRBJ1-3; 10 bases are shared with TRBD1. Trimming at V came to 6 bases and at J to 0 bases, leaving 5 bases not matched to a gene. CDR1 is KGHSH and CDR2 is LQKENI in the germline V gene. The CDR3 spans 16 residues. The CDR3: CASSRGQGDSGNTIYF. The CDR3 nucleotides read TGTGCCAGCTCGCGAGGACAGGGGGACTCTGGAAACACCATATATTTT.